This T cell receptor beta chain was identified during a study of blood T cell repertoires in COVID-19. Methods used by the authors: Reference gene primer amplification in the assay estimated nucleated cell counts. Repertoires were generated with immunoSEQ multiplex PCR, while TCRdb's copy carries only in-frame clones and drops some. That table gives V, J and clone size, and the DNA gave D and trimming. This sample yields 140,000 to 150,000 clones, of which around four fifths are seen a single time; 6.2% belongs to the top ten. CDR1 is SGHVS and CDR2 is FQNEAQ in the germline V gene. The CDR3 extends over 16 amino acids. The V and J ends lost 5 bases and 2 bases, in that order; junction bases with no gene match: 7. The study drew participants aged roughly 18 to 89 years from 20 to 30 US areas. Clinical histories supplied by participants themselves formed the basis of cohort assignment. Two negative PCRs, clearance, or symptom resolution characterized the recovered Cohort 3 donors.

Material: PBMCs or T cells enriched from blood (not recorded which). This TCR was recovered from a woman aged 35 to 49 who had recovered from COVID-19. The chain links TRBV7-8 to TRBJ1-5; 9 bases agree with TRBD1. CDR3 sequence: CASSGTGGARNQPQHF. Written as DNA, the CDR3 is TGTGCCAGCAGCGGAACAGGGGGCGCTCGCAATCAGCCCCAGCATTTT.